Presented here are 28 T cell receptor beta chains from one specimen sequenced in a study of shared clonotypes between healthy human individuals. This table comes from immunoSEQ multiplex PCR, and its TCRdb copy is limited to in-frame clones, with some not included. The sample includes roughly 1.5 million clones, 95% to 99% seen only once; the top ten take about 0.4%. The sample was naive CD4+ T cells sorted from blood. Subset defined: CD45RA+ positively selected. The receptors were sampled from a man aged 25-40 years in good health.

This clone was counted once. The CDR3 loop is CASSFRVGSGNTIYF. DNA for the CDR3: TGTGCCAGCAGTTTCCGGGTAGGGTCTGGAAACACCATATATTTT. V gene TRBV28 combines with J gene TRBJ1-3, with D uncertain. Germline CDR1 and CDR2: MDHEN and SYDVKM. The CDR3 contains 15 residues. Trimming took 3 bases from V and 1 from J, leaving 10 bases between them. Full variable domain (rest looked up from reference TRBV28 and TRBJ1-3): DVKVTQSSRYLVKRTGEKVFLECVQDMDHENMFWYRQDPGLGLRLIYFSYDVKMKEKGDIPEGYSVSREKKERFSLILESASTNQTSMYLCASSFRVGSGNTIYFGEGSWLTVV.

The chain employs TRBV7-6 and TRBJ2-2, with D uncertain. The germline V gene has CDR1 SGHVS and CDR2 FNYEAQ. CDR3 length equals 11 residues. V dropped 5 bases and J dropped 3 bases, with 1 base sitting between them. The CDR3 here is CASSHTGELFF. The DNA of the CDR3 is TGTGCCAGCAGCCACACCGGGGAGCTGTTTTTT.

This CDR3 reads CASSLRATSYNEQFF. CDR3 DNA sequence: TGTGCCAGCAGCTTAAGGGCGACTAGCTACAATGAGCAGTTCTTC. This chain joins TRBV7-9 and TRBJ2-1; a possible D gene is TRBD2 (6 bases). Germline V gives CDR1 SEHNR, CDR2 FQNEAQ (reference sequence). Between the trimmed V and J ends, which lost 2 bases and 3 bases, there was a span of 11 bases. The CDR3 has 15 residues.

The J gene is TRBJ2-7, the V gene TRBV7-6, with D hard to call. Trimming stripped 5 bases from V and 2 bases from J, with 13 bases between. Germline-derived CDR1 and CDR2 are SGHVS and FNYEAQ. The CDR3 is made up of 14 amino acids. The CDR3 nucleotides are TGTGCCAGCAGCCCGCACGGAGACGCCTACGAGCAGTACTTC. This codes for CASSPHGDAYEQYF.

The genes are TRBV5-6 and TRBJ2-1; unclear D gene. The CDR3 extends over 13 amino acids. CDR1 is SGHDT, CDR2 YYEEEE, per germline. The V and J ends lost 0 bases and 8 bases respectively, with 9 bases between them. The CDR3 nucleotides read TGTGCCAGCAGCTTGGCCGACGTCTATGAGCAGTTCTTC. Residues: CASSLADVYEQFF.

The rearrangement uses TRBV2 and TRBJ2-3; TRBD1 is a possible D gene (5 bases). The CDR3 runs 13 residues. V lost 5 bases and J lost 4, with 10 bases in between. Germline V CDR1 and CDR2: SNHLY, FYNNEI. CDR3 protein: CASSPGLPDTQYF. CDR3 DNA: TGTGCCAGCAGTCCAGGGTTACCAGATACGCAGTATTTT.

V is TRBV10-2 and J is TRBJ1-5; the match to TRBD1 covers 8 bases. Trimming cost V 4 bases and J 1 base; bases outside gene matches: 3. Germline CDR1 WSHSY, CDR2 SAAADI. The CDR3 covers 15 residues. The CDR3 DNA reads as TGCGCCAGCAGTGGGACAGGGCTGAGCAATCAGCCCCAGCATTTT. Encoded protein: CASSGTGLSNQPQHF.

V is TRBV18 and J is TRBJ1-5, with D possibly TRBD1 on 5 matching bases. V lost 3 bases to trimming and J lost 0 bases, with 12 bases between them. CDR1 and CDR2 (germline): KGHSH, LQKENI. The CDR3 is made up of 16 amino acids. This chain's CDR3 is CASSPSGTASNQPQHF. The CDR3 region has the DNA TGTGCCAGCTCACCGTCGGGGACGGCTAGCAATCAGCCCCAGCATTTT.

The V gene is TRBV9, the J gene TRBJ2-1; 10 bases match TRBD2. Trimming at V came to 4 bases and at J to 0 bases, leaving 4 bases not matched to a gene. CDR3 length: 16 amino acids. Germline V gene sequence: CDR1 SGDLS, CDR2 YYNGEE. CDR3 loop: CASSFSGGSSYNEQFF. The DNA for the CDR3 is TGTGCCAGCAGCTTTAGCGGGGGGAGCTCCTACAATGAGCAGTTCTTC.

The rearrangement links TRBV27 to TRBJ2-6; 8 bases match TRBD1. The CDR3 spans 18 residues. The V gene's germline CDR1 is MNHEY and CDR2 SMNVEV (reference sequence). The J segment lost 0 bases and the V segment lost 3 bases, leaving 7 bases of the junction unmatched. The CDR3 nucleotides read TGTGCCAGCAGTTTTTATCCGGGACAGGTCTCTGGGGCCAACGTCCTGACTTTC. Translated, it gives CASSFYPGQVSGANVLTF.

In regard to this clone: Different DNA sequences within this sample yield the same CDR3. V gene TRBV28 combines with J gene TRBJ1-5; 9 positions agree with TRBD1. V lost 4 bases, J lost 4 bases, and 2 bases stayed unmatched. Germline CDR1 MDHEN, CDR2 SYDVKM. The CDR3 sequence is 14 residues long. The CDR3 bases are TGTGCCAGCAGTTCCGGGACAGGGAATCAGCCCCAGCATTTT. This encodes CASSSGTGNQPQHF.

The V and J genes are TRBV18 and TRBJ2-1; TRBD1 agrees at 7 bases. The trim removed 1 base at V and 6 bases at J, leaving 15 bases unmatched. The CDR3 is made up of 18 amino acids. Germline V CDR1 and CDR2: KGHSH, LQKENI. Written as DNA, the CDR3 is TGTGCCAGCTCACCACTTCAGCCTAGGACAGGTAACGTCAATGAGCAGTTCTTC. It is translated as CASSPLQPRTGNVNEQFF.

This sequence joins TRBV9 and TRBJ1-2; TRBD1 agrees at 7 bases. Trimming took 3 bases from V and 4 from J; bases not matched to a gene: 6. Germline CDR1 and CDR2: SGDLS and YYNGEE. The CDR3 has 14 amino acids. The CDR3 region is CASSARGQGYGYTF. Here the CDR3 DNA reads TGTGCCAGCAGCGCGAGGGGGCAAGGCTATGGCTACACCTTC.

The rearrangement links TRBV9 to TRBJ1-2, with TRBD1 matching 8 bases. The CDR3 is made up of 13 amino acids. Germline V gene sequence: CDR1 SGDLS, CDR2 YYNGEE. The V and J ends lost 4 bases and 8 bases, in that order; junction bases with no gene match: 7. The CDR3 bases are TGTGCCAGCAGCTTGTGGACAGGGCAAGGCTACACCTTC. Translated: CASSLWTGQGYTF.

V and J are TRBV6-1 and TRBJ2-1, with 10 bases that match TRBD2. Germline CDR1 reads MNHNS; CDR2 reads SASEGT. Trimming at V came to 3 bases and at J to 4 bases, leaving 6 bases not matched to a gene. The CDR3 contains 16 residues. CDR3 protein: CASSELSGRTYNEQFF. The CDR3 DNA follows: TGTGCCAGCAGTGAGCTTAGCGGGAGGACATACAATGAGCAGTTCTTC.

This clone was recorded only once. The V gene is TRBV11-3, the J gene TRBJ2-7, with D tentatively TRBD1 or TRBD2 (5 bases each). Deletions cut 5 bases from V and 5 bases from J, with 10 bases between. CDR1 and CDR2 (germline): SGHNT, YENEEA. The CDR3 loop spans 12 amino acids. The chain's CDR3 is CASSPGTNEQYF. CDR3 nucleotides: TGTGCCAGCAGCCCCGGGACCAACGAGCAGTACTTC. The variable domain in full, with the rest retrieved from reference TRBV11-3 and TRBJ2-7, is EAGVVQSPRYKIIEKKQPVAFWCNPISGHNTLYWYLQNLGQGPELLIRYENEEAVDDSQLPKDRFSAERLKGVDSTLKIQPAELGDSAVYLCASSPGTNEQYFGPGTRLTVT.

V is TRBV6-5 and J is TRBJ2-7, with D tentatively TRBD1 (5 bases). Germline V gene data show CDR1 as MNHEY and CDR2 as SVGAGI. Trimming took 5 bases from V and 3 from J, leaving 11 bases between them. The CDR3 extends over 13 amino acids. The CDR3, as DNA: TGTGCCAGCAGTCAAGGGGTCCTCTACGAGCAGTACTTC. Its translation: CASSQGVLYEQYF.

V is TRBV5-1 and J is TRBJ1-1, with 8 positions matching TRBD1. CDR3 length: 16 residues. The ends lost 2 bases at V and 1 base at J; junction bases unmatched: 7. From germline, CDR1 is SGHRS and CDR2 YFSETQ. CDR3 sequence: CASSFRTGRRNTEAFF. The CDR3 DNA reads as TGCGCCAGCAGCTTTCGGACAGGGCGACGGAACACTGAAGCTTTCTTT.

The rearrangement links TRBV6-6 to TRBJ2-1; D remains unclear. This CDR3 is built from 11 residues. Germline V gene data show CDR1 as MNHNY and CDR2 as SVGAGI (reference sequence). Trimming cost V 2 bases and J 12 bases, with 8 bases left between them. CDR3 coding DNA: TGTGCCAGCAGTTACAGTGGGTCGCAGTTCTTC. It codes for CASSYSGSQFF.

The rearrangement joins TRBV29-1 to TRBJ2-5; perhaps D is TRBD1 or TRBD2 (7 bases each). CDR1 is SQVTM, CDR2 ANQGSEA, per germline. The CDR3 covers 12 residues. Trimming cost V 8 bases and J 5 bases, with 15 bases left between them. The chain's CDR3 is CSTQGRGETQYF. CDR3 coding DNA: TGCAGCACACAGGGGCGGGGGGAGACCCAGTACTTC. Drawing the rest from reference TRBV29-1 and TRBJ2-5, the complete variable domain is SAVISQKPSRDICQRGTSLTIQCQVDSQVTMMFWYRQQPGQSLTLIATANQGSEATYESGFVIDKFPISRPNLTFSTLTVSNMSPEDSSIYLCSTQGRGETQYFGPGTRLLVL.

The chain couples TRBV2 to TRBJ1-2; D uncertain. Looked up from germline, CDR1 is SNHLY and CDR2 is FYNNEI. CDR3 size: 12 residues. Trimming took off 4 bases at V and 4 bases at J, with 7 bases between the two ends. CDR3 DNA sequence: TGTGCCAGCAGTGGTCTATTCTATGGCTACACCTTC. Its protein product is CASSGLFYGYTF.

The rearrangement links TRBV6-1 to TRBJ2-7; D uncertain. The CDR3 spans 13 residues. V was shortened by 7 bases and J by 5 bases, with 15 bases between the two germline ends. CDR1 is MNHNS and CDR2 is SASEGT in the germline V gene. Here the CDR3 reads CASKNPAPDEQYF. The CDR3 region has the DNA TGTGCCAGCAAGAACCCAGCTCCTGACGAGCAGTACTTC.

This chain uses TRBV19 with TRBJ2-4; tentative D call: TRBD2 (6 bases). V was cut by 6 bases and J by 9 bases, with 15 bases left in between. This CDR3 is built from 13 residues. Looked up from germline, CDR1 is LNHDA and CDR2 is SQIVND (reference sequence). Here the CDR3 DNA reads TGTGCCAGTAGCGACAGATCCGGGAGCATTCAGTACTTC. Translation: CASSDRSGSIQYF.

The chain links TRBV10-3 to TRBJ1-2; D is uncertain. V was shortened by 11 bases and J by 3 bases, with 13 bases between the two germline ends. From germline, CDR1 is ENHRY and CDR2 SYGVKD. The CDR3 is 12 residues long. CDR3 sequence: CAAASPDYGYTF. The CDR3 region has the DNA TGTGCCGCCGCTAGCCCCGACTATGGCTACACCTTC.

The CDR3 DNA follows: TGTGCCAGCAGCTCGGGATCTCTATCAATAAACCAGTACTTC. It translates to CASSSGSLSINQYF. The chain links TRBV11-2 to TRBJ2-5, with D perhaps matching TRBD2 (5 bases). The germline CDR1 and CDR2 sequences are SGHAT and FQNNGV. CDR3 length: 14 amino acids. Trimming pared 4 bases from V and 10 bases from J, leaving 19 bases between.

The gene calls are TRBV18 and TRBJ2-2; no clear D. Germline V lookup: CDR1 KGHSH, CDR2 LQKENI. This CDR3 is 17 amino acids long. Trimming took 3 bases from V and 3 from J, leaving 17 bases between them. In nucleotides, the CDR3 is TGTGCCAGCTCACCTCTTCCACTTCTTGGGGACACCGGGGAGCTGTTTTTT. Translation gives CASSPLPLLGDTGELFF. Combining the CDR3 with reference TRBV18 and TRBJ2-2 gives the whole variable domain NAGVMQNPRHLVRRRGQEARLRCSPMKGHSHVYWYRQLPEEGLKFMVYLQKENIIDESGMPKERFSAEFPKEGPSILRIQQVVRGDSAAYFCASSPLPLLGDTGELFFGEGSRLTVL.

J is TRBJ2-1 and V is TRBV5-1; TRBD2 matches 15 bases. Looked up from germline, CDR1 is SGHRS and CDR2 is YFSETQ. The trim removed 1 base at V and 5 bases at J, leaving 13 bases unmatched. The CDR3 is 20 amino acids. CDR3 DNA sequence: TGCGCCAGCAGCTTGTTACCTGGACTAGCGGGAGGGCCGAGGAACAATGAGCAGTTCTTC. Amino acids: CASSLLPGLAGGPRNNEQFF.

The rearrangement uses TRBV7-8 and TRBJ1-3; D remains ambiguous. Trimming cost V 3 bases and J 5 bases, with 5 bases left between them. Germline V gene data show CDR1 as SGHVS and CDR2 as FQNEAQ. The length of the CDR3 is 12 residues. The CDR3 nucleotides are TGTGCCAGCAGCTTCAGCCGAAACACCATATATTTT. Its protein product is CASSFSRNTIYF. The variable domain in full, with the rest retrieved from reference TRBV7-8 and TRBJ1-3, is GAGVSQSPRYKVAKRGQDVALRCDPISGHVSLFWYQQALGQGPEFLTYFQNEAQLDKSGLPSDRFFAERPEGSVSTLKIQRTQQEDSAVYLCASSFSRNTIYFGEGSWLTVV.